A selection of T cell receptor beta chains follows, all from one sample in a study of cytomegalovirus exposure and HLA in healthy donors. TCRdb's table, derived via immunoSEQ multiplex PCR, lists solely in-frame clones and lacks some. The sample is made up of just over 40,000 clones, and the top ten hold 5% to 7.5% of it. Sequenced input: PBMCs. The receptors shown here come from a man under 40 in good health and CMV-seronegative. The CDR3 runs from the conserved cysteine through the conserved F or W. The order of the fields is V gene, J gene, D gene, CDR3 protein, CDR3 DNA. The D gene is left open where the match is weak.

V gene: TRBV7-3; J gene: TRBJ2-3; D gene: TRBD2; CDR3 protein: CASSPSGGPGDTQYF; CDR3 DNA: TGTGCCAGCAGCCCTTCGGGGGGGCCTGGGGATACGCAGTATTTT
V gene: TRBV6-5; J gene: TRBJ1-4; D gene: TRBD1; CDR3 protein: CASMGSQGPNEKLFF; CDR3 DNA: TGTGCCAGCATGGGATCACAGGGGCCCAATGAAAAACTGTTTTTT
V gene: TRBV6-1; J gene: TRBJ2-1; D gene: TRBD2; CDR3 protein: CASSELAGGPNEQFF; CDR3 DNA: TGTGCCAGCAGTGAACTAGCGGGAGGGCCGAATGAGCAGTTCTTC
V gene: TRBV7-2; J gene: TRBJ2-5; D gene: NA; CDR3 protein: CASSPPGETQYF; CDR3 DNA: TGTGCCAGCAGCCCTCCGGGGGAGACCCAGTACTTC
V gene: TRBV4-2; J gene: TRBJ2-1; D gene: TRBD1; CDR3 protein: CASSQDSGGSYNEQFF; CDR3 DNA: TGTGCCAGCAGCCAAGATTCAGGGGGATCCTACAATGAGCAGTTCTTC
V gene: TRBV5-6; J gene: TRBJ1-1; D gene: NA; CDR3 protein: CASSLGQPNTEAFF; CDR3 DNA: TGTGCCAGCAGCTTGGGACAGCCGAACACTGAAGCTTTCTTT
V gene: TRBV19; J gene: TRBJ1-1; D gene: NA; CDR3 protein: CASSIGGRRDTEAFF; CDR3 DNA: TGTGCCAGTAGTATAGGAGGGAGGAGGGACACTGAAGCTTTCTTT
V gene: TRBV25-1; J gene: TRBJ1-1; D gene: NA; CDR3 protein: CASGQMNTEDFF; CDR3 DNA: TGTGCCAGCGGACAGATGAACACTGAAGATTTCTTT
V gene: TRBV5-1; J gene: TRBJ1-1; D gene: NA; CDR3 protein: CASSLQGLSTEAFF; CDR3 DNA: TGCGCCAGCAGCCTGCAGGGGTTGAGCACTGAAGCTTTCTTT
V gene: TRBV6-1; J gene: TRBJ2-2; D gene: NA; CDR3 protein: CASSEAGGATGELFF; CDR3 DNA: TGTGCCAGCAGTGAAGCTGGAGGGGCCACCGGGGAGCTGTTTTTT
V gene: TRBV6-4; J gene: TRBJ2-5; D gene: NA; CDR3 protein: CASSVLQGPQETQYF; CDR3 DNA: TGTGCCAGCAGTGTTCTACAGGGTCCCCAAGAGACCCAGTACTTC
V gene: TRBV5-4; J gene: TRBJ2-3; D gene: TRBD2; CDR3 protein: CASSLAEREWADTQYF; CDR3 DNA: TGTGCCAGCAGCTTGGCCGAGCGGGAGTGGGCAGATACGCAGTATTTT
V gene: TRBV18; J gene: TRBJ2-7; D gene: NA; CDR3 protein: CASSPGGRPTYEQYF; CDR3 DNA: TGTGCCAGCTCACCTGGCGGGCGGCCAACCTACGAGCAGTACTTC
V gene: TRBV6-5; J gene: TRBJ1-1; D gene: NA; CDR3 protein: CASSYGDVNTEAFF; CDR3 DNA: TGTGCCAGCAGTTACGGAGATGTGAACACTGAAGCTTTCTTT
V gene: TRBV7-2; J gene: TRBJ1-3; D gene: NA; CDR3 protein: CASSSPMTGSGNTIYF; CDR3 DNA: TGTGCCAGCAGCTCCCCGATGACAGGCTCTGGAAACACCATATATTTT
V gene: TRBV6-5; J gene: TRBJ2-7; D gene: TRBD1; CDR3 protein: CASSPTGPLAYEQYF; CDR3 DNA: TGTGCCAGCAGTCCGACAGGGCCCCTCGCCTACGAGCAGTACTTC
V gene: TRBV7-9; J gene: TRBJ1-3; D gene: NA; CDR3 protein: CASNPVEVGHTIYF; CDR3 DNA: TGTGCCAGCAACCCCGTAGAAGTGGGGCACACCATATATTTT
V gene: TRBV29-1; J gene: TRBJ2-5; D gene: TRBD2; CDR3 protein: CSVGGTTTLETQYF; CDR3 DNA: TGCAGCGTTGGAGGGACTACGACCCTGGAGACCCAGTACTTC
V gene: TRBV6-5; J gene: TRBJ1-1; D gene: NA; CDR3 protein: CASSSTGLGAEAFF; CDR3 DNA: TGTGCCAGCAGTTCCACAGGGCTGGGGGCTGAAGCTTTCTTT
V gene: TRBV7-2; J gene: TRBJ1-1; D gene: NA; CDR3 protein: CASSLSHGRGAFF; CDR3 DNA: TGTGCCAGCAGCTTATCGCACGGCCGGGGAGCTTTCTTT
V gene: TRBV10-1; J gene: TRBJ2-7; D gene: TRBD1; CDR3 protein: CASSGGKGAAYEQYF; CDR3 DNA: TGCGCCAGCAGTGGGGGTAAGGGGGCCGCCTACGAGCAGTACTTC
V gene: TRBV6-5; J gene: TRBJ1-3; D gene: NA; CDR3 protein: CASSLSGVETIYF; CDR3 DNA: TGTGCCAGCAGTTTATCAGGGGTAGAGACCATATATTTT
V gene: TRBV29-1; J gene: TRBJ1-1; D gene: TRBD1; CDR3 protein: CSTFPGQGPEAFF; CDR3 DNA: TGCAGCACTTTTCCGGGACAGGGCCCTGAAGCTTTCTTT
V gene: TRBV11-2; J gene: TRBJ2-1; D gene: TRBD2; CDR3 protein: CASSPGTSAHNEQFF; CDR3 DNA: TGTGCCAGCAGCCCTGGGACTAGCGCGCACAATGAGCAGTTCTTC
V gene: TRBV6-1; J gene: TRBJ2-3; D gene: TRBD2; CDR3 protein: CASRREYSTDTQYF; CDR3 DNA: TGTGCCAGCAGGCGGGAGTATAGCACAGATACGCAGTATTTT
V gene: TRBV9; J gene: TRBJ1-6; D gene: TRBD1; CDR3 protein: CASSATGQGGSPLHF; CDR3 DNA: TGTGCCAGCAGCGCAACGGGACAGGGTGGTTCACCCCTCCACTTT
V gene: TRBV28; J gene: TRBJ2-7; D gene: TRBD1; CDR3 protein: CASRGQAGEQYF; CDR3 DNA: TGTGCCAGCAGGGGACAGGCGGGCGAGCAGTACTTC
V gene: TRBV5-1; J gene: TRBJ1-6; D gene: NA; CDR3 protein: CASSLRQDNSPLHF; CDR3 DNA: TGCGCCAGCAGCTTGCGCCAGGATAATTCACCCCTCCACTTT
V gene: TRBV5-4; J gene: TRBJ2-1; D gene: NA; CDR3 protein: CASSLNNEQFF; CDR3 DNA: TGTGCCAGCAGCCTAAACAATGAGCAGTTCTTC
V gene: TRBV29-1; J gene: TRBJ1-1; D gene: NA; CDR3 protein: CSVEQSSTEAFF; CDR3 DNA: TGCAGCGTTGAACAGTCCAGCACTGAAGCTTTCTTT
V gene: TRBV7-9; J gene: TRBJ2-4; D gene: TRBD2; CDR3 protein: CASSLGGGLAKNIQYF; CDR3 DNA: TGTGCCAGCAGCTTGGGCGGGGGGTTAGCCAAAAACATTCAGTACTTC
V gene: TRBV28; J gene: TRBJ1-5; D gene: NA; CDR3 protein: CASSLRGTQPQHF; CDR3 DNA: TGTGCCAGCAGTTTGCGGGGAACCCAGCCCCAGCATTTT
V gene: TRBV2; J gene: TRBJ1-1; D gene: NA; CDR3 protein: CASSESGFGTEAFF; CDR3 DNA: TGTGCCAGCAGTGAATCCGGGTTCGGGACTGAAGCTTTCTTT
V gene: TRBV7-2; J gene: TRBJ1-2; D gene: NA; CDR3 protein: CASSADPAGGYTF; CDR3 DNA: TGTGCCAGCAGCGCGGACCCCGCGGGCGGCTACACCTTC